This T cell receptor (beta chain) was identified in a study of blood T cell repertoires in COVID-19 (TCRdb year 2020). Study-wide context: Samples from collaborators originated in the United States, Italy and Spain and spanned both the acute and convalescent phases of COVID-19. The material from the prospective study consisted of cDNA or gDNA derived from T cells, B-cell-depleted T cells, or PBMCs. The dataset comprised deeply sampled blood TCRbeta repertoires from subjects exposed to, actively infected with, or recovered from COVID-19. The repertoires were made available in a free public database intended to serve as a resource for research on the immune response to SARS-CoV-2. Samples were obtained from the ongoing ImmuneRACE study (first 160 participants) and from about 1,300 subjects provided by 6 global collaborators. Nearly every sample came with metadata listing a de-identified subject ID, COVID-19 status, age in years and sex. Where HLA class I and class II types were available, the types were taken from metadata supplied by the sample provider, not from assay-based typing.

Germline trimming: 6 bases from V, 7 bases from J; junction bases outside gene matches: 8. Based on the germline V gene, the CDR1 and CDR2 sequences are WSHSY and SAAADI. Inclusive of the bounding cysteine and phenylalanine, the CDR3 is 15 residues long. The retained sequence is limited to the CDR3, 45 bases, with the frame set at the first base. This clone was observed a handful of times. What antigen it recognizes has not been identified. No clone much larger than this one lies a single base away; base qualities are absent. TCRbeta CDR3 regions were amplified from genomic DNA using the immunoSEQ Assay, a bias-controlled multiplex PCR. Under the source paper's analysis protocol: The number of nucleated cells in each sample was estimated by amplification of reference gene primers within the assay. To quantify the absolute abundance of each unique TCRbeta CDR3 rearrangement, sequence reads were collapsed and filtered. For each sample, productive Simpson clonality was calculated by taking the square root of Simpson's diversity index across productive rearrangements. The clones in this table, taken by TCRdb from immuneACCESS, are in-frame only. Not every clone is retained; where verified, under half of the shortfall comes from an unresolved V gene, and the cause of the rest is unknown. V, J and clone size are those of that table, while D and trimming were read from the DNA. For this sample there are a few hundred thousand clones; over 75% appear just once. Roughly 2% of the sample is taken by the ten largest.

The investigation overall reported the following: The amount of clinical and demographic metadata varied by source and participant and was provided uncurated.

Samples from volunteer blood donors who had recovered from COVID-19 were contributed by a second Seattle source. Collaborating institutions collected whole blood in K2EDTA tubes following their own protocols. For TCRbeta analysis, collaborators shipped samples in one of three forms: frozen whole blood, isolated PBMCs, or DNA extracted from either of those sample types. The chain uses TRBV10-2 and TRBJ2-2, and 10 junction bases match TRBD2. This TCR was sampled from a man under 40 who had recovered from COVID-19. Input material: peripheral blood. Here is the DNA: TGCGCCAGCAGGACCAGCGGGGGGGACGGCGGGGAGCTGTTTTTT. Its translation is CASRTSGGDGGELFF.